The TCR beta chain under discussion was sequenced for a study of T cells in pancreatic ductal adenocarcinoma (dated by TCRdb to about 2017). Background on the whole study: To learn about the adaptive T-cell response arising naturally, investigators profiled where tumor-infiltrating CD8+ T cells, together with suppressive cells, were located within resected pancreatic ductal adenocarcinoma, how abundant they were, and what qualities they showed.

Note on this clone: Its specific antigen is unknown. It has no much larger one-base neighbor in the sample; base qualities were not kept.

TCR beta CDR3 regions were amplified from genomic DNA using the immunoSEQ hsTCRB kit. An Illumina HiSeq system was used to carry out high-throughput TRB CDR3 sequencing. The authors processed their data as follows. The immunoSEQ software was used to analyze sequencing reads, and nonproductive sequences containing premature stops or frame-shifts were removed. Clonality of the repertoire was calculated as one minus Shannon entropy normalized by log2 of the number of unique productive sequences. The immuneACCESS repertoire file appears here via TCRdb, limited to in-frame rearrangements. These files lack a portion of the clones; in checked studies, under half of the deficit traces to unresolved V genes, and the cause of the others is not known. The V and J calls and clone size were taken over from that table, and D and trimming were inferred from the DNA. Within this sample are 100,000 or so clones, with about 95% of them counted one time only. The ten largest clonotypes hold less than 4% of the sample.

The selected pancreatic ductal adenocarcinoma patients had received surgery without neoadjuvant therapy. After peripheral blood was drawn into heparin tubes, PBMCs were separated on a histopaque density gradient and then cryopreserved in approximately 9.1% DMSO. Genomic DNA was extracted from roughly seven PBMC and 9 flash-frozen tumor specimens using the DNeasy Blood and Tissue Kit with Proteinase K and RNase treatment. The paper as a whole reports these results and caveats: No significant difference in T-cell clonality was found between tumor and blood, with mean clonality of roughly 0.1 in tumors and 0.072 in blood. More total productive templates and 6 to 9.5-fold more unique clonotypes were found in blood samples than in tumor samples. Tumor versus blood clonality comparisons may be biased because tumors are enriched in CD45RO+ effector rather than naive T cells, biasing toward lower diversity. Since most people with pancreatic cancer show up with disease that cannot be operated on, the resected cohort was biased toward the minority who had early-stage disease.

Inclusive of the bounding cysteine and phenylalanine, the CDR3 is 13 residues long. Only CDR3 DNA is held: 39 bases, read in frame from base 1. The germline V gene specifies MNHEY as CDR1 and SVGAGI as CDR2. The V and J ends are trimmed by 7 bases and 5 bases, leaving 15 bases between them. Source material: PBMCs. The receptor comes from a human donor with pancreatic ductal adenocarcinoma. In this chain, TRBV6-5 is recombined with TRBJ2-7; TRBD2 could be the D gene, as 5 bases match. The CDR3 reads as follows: CASKGLPYDEQYF. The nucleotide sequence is TGTGCCAGCAAAGGACTCCCGTACGACGAGCAGTACTTC.